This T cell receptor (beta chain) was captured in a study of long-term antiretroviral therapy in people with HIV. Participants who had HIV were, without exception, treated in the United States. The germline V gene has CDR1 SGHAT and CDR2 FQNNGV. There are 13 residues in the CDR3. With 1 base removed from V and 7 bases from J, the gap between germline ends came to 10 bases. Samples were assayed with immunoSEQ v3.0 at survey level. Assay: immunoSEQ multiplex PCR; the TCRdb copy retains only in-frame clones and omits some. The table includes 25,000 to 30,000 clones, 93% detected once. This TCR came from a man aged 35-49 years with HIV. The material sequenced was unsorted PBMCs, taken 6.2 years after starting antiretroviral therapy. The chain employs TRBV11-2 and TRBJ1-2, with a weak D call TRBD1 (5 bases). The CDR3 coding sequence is TGTGCCAGCAGCTTAGTCCGGGACCCTGGCTACACCTTC. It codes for CASSLVRDPGYTF. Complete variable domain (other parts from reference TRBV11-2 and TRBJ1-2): EAGVAQSPRYKIIEKRQSVAFWCNPISGHATLYWYQQILGQGPKLLIQFQNNGVVDDSQLPKDRFSAERLKGVDSTLKIQPAKLEDSAVYLCASSLVRDPGYTFGSGTRLTVV.